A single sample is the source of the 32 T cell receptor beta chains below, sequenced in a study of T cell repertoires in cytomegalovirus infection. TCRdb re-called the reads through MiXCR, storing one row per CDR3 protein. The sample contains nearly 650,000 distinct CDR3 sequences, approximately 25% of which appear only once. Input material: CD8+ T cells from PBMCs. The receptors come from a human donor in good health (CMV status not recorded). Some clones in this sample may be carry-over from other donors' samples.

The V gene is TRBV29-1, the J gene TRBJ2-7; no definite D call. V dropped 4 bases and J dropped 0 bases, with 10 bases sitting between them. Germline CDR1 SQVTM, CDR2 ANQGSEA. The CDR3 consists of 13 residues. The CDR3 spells CSVATGNSYEQYF. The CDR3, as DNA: TGCAGCGTTGCGACTGGCAACTCCTACGAGCAGTACTTC.

CDR3 coding DNA: TGTGCCAGCAGTCTCACGCGGGGGCGGTACGAGCAGTACTTC. The encoded protein is CASSLTRGRYEQYF. The chain combines TRBV6-5 with TRBJ2-7; tentatively, D is TRBD2 (7 bases). Germline CDR1 MNHEY, CDR2 SVGAGI. The CDR3 runs to 14 residues. Deletions cut 5 bases from V and 4 bases from J, with 15 bases between.

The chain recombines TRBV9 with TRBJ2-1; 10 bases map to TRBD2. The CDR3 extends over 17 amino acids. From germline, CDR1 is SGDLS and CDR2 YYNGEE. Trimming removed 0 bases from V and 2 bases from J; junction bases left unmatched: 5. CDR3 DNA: TGTGCCAGCAGCGTAGACCTTAGCGGGGGGCCCTACAATGAGCAGTTCTTC. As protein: CASSVDLSGGPYNEQFF. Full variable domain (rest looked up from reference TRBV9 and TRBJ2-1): DSGVTQTPKHLITATGQRVTLRCSPRSGDLSVYWYQQSLDQGLQFLIQYYNGEERAKGNILERFSAQQFPDLHSELNLSSLELGDSALYFCASSVDLSGGPYNEQFFGPGTRLTVL.

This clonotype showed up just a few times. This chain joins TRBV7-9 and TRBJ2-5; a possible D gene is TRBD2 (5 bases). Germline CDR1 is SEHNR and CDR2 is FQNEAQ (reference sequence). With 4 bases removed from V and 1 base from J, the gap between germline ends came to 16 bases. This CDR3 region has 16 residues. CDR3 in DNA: TGTGCCAGCAGCTCCCTACCCGGGGAATCCCAAGAGACCCAGTACTTC. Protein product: CASSSLPGESQETQYF.

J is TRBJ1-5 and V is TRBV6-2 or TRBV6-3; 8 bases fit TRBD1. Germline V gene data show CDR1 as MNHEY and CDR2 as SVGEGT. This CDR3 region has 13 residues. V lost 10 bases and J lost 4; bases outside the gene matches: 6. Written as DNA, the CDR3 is TGTGCCACCTGGGACAGGACGAATCAGCCCCAGCATTTT. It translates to CATWDRTNQPQHF.

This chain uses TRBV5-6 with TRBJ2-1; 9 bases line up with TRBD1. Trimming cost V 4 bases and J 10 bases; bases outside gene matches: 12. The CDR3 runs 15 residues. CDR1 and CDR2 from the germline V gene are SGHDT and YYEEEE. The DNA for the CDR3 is TGTGCCAGCAGCCCTCCGGGACAGGGTTTGGGGGAGCAGTTCTTC. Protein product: CASSPPGQGLGEQFF.

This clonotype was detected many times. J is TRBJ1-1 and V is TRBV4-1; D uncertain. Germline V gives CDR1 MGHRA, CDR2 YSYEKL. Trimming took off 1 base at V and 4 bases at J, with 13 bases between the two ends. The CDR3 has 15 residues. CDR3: CASSQGYSSSTEAFF. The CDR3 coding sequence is TGCGCCAGCAGCCAAGGCTACAGCAGCAGCACTGAAGCTTTCTTT.

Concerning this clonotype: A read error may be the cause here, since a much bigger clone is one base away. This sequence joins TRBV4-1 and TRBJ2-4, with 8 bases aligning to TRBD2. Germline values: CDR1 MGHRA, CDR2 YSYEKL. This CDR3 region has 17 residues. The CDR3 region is CASSQAERGIAKNIQYF. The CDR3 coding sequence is TGTGCCAGCAGCCAAGCCGAGCGGGGGATTGCCAAAAACATTCAGTACTTC.

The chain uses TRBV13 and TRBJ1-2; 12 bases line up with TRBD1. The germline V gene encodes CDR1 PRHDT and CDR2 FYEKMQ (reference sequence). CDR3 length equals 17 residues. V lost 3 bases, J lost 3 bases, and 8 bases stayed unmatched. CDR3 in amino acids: CASSFNSGQGAHYGYTF. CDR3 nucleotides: TGTGCCAGCAGCTTTAATTCGGGACAGGGGGCCCACTATGGCTACACCTTC.

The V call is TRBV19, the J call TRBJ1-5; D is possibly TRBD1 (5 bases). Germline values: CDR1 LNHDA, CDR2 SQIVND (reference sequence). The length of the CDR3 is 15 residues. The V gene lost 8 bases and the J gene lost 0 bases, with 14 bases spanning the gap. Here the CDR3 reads CASGRDRYSNQPQHF. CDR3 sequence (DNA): TGTGCCAGTGGGAGGGACCGATATAGCAATCAGCCCCAGCATTTT.

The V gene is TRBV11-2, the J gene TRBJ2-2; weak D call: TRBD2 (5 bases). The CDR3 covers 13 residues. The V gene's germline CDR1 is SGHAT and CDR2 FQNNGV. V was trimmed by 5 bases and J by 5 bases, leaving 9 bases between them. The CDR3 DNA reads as TGTGCCAGCAGCCAATGGAGGACCGGGGAGCTGTTTTTT. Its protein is CASSQWRTGELFF. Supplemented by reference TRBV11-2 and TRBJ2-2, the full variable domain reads EAGVAQSPRYKIIEKRQSVAFWCNPISGHATLYWYQQILGQGPKLLIQFQNNGVVDDSQLPKDRFSAERLKGVDSTLKIQPAKLEDSAVYLCASSQWRTGELFFGEGSRLTVL.

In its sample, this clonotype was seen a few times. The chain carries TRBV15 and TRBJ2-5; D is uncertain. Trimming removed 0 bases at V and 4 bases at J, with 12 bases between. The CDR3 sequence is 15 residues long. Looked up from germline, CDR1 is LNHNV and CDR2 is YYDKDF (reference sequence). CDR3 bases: TGTGCCACCAGCAGAGATCGCAGAAAGGGAGAGACCCAGTACTTC. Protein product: CATSRDRRKGETQYF.

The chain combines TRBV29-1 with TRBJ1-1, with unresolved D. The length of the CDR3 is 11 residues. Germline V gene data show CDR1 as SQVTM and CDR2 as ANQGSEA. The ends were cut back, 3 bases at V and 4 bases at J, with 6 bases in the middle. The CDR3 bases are TGCAGCGTTGACGAAATCACTGAAGCTTTCTTT. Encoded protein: CSVDEITEAFF.

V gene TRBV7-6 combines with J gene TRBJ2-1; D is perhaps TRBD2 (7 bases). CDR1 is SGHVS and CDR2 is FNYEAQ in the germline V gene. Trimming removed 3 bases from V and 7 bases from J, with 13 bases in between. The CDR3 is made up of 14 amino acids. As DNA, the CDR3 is TGTGCCAGCAGCTTCGGACTAGGGACAAATGAGCAGTTCTTC. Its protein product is CASSFGLGTNEQFF. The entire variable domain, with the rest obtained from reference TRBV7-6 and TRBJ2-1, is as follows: GAGVSQSPRYKVTKRGQDVALRCDPISGHVSLYWYRQALGQGPEFLTYFNYEAQQDKSGLPNDRFSAERPEGSISTLTIQRTEQRDSAMYRCASSFGLGTNEQFFGPGTRLTVL.

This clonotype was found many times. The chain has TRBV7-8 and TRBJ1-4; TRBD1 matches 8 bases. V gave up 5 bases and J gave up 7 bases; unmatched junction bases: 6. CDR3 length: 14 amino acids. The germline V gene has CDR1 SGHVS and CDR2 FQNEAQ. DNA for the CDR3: TGTGCCAGCAGCACTGGACAGGGTGGTGAAAAACTGTTTTTT. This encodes CASSTGQGGEKLFF. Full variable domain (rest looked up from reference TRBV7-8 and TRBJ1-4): GAGVSQSPRYKVAKRGQDVALRCDPISGHVSLFWYQQALGQGPEFLTYFQNEAQLDKSGLPSDRFFAERPEGSVSTLKIQRTQQEDSAVYLCASSTGQGGEKLFFGSGTQLSVL.

The CDR3 nucleotides read TGTGCCAGCAGCCAAGATCCTTTGTACACTGAAGCTTTCTTT. Its translation: CASSQDPLYTEAFF. The gene calls are TRBV3-1 and TRBJ1-1; no definite D call. The germline V gene encodes CDR1 LGHDT and CDR2 YNNKEL (reference sequence). Trimming shortened V by 0 bases and J by 3 bases, and 8 bases separated the two germline ends. The CDR3 totals 14 residues.

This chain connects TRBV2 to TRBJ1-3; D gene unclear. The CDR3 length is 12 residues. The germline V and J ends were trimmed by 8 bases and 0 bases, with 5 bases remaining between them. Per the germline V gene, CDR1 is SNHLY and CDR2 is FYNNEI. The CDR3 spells CASRNSGNTIYF. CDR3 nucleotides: TGTGCCAGCCGGAACTCTGGAAACACCATATATTTT.

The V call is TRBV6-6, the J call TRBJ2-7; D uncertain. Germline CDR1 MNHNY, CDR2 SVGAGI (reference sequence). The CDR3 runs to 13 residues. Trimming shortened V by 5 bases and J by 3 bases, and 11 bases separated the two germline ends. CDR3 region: CASSASSFYEQYV. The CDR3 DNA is TGTGCCAGCAGTGCCTCGAGCTTCTACGAGCAGTACGTC.

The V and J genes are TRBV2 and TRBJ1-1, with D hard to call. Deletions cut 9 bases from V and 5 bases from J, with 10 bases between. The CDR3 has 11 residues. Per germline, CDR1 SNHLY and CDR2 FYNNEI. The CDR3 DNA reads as TGTGCCAGTGAGCTCGGGACTGAAGCTTTCTTT. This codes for CASELGTEAFF.

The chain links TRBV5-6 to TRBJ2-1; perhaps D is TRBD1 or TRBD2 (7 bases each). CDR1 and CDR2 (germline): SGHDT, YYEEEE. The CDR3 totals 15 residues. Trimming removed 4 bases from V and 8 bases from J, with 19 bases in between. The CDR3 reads CASSNRGGYRDEQFF. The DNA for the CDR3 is TGTGCCAGCAGCAACAGGGGAGGGTACCGGGATGAGCAGTTCTTC.

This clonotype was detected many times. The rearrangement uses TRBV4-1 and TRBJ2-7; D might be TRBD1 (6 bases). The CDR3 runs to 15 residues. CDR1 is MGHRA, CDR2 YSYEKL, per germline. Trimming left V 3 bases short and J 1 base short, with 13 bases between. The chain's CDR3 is CASSQLDRMSYEQYF. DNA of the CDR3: TGCGCCAGCAGCCAGCTGGACAGAATGTCCTACGAGCAGTACTTC.

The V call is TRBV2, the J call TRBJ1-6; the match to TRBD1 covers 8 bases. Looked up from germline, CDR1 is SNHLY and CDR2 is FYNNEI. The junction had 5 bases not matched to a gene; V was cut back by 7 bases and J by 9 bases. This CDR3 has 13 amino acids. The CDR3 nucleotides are TGTGCCAGCACGGACAGGGTATCTTCACCCCTCCACTTT. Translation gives CASTDRVSSPLHF.

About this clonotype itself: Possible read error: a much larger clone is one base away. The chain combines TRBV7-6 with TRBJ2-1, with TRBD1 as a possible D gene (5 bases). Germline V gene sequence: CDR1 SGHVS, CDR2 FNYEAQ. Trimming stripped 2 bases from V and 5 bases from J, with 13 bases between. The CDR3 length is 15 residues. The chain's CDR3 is CASSLSWTPNNEQFF. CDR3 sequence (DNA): TGTGCCAGCAGCTTATCCTGGACACCTAACAATGAGCAGTTCTTC.

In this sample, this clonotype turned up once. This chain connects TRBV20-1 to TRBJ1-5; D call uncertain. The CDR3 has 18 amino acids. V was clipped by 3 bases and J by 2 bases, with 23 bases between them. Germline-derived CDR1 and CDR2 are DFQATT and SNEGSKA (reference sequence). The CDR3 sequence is CSASLSLADHGGNQPQHF. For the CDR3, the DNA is TGCAGTGCTAGTTTAAGTTTGGCGGACCACGGGGGCAATCAGCCCCAGCATTTT.

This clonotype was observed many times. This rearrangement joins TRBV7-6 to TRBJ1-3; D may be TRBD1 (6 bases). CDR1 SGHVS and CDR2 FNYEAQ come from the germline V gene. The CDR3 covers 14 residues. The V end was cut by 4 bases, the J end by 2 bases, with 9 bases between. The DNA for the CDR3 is TGTGCCAGCAGCTCCTCAGGGGCTGGAAACACCATATATTTT. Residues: CASSSSGAGNTIYF.

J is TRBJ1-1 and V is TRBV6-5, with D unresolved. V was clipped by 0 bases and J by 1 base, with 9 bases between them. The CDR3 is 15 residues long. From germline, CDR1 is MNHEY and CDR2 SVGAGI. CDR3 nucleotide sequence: TGTGCCAGCAGTTACTCCTACATGGAGAACACTGAAGCTTTCTTT. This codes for CASSYSYMENTEAFF.

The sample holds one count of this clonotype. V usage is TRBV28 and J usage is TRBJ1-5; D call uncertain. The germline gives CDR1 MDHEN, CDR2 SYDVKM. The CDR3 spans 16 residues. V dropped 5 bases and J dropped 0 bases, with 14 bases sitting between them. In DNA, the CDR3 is TGTGCCAGCAGTCCCCGAAGCTTGGGTAGCAATCAGCCCCAGCATTTT. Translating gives CASSPRSLGSNQPQHF.

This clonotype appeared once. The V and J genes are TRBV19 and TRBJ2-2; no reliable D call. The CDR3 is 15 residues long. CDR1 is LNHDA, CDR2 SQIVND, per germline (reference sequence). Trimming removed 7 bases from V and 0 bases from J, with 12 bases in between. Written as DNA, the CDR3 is TGTGCCAGTAAGGAGTACTCATCGAACACCGGGGAGCTGTTTTTT. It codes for CASKEYSSNTGELFF.

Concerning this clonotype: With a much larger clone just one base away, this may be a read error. CDR3 sequence (DNA): TGTGTCAGCAGCTTACGGGACAGGGCGTGGGGCTACACCTTC. This encodes CVSSLRDRAWGYTF. The chain carries TRBV7-2 and TRBJ1-2, with TRBD1 identical over 9 bases. Germline V gene sequence: CDR1 SGHTA, CDR2 FQGNSA. CDR3 length equals 14 residues.

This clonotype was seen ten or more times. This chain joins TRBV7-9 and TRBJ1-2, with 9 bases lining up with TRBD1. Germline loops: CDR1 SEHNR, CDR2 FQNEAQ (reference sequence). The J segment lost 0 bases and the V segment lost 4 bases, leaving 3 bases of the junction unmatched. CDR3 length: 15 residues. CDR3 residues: CASSSTGGPNYGYTF. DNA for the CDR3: TGTGCCAGCAGCTCCACAGGGGGCCCTAACTATGGCTACACCTTC.

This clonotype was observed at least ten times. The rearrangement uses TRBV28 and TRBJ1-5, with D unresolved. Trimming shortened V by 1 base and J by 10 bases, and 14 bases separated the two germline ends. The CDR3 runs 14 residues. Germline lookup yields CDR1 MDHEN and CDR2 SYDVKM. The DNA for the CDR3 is TGTGCCAGCAGTTTATTGGACCTACGCTTCCCCCAGCATTTT. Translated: CASSLLDLRFPQHF.

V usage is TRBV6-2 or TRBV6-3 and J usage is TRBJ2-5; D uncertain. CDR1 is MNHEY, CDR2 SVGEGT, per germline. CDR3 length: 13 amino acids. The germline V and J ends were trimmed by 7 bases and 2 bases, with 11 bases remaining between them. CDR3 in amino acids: CASIDSPQETQYF. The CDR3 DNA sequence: TGTGCCAGCATTGACTCCCCTCAAGAGACCCAGTACTTC.